Following are 20 T cell receptor beta chains from one sample sequenced in a study of blood T cell repertoires in COVID-19 (dated by TCRdb to 2020 to 2022). Library preparation employed the immunoSEQ multiplex PCR assay. TCRdb provides this immuneACCESS table in a form limited to in-frame rearrangements. Some clones are lacking; in checked studies, under half of them reflect an unresolved V gene, and why the rest are absent is not known. The sample includes about 180,000 clones, with 80% to 90% observed a single time. The ten top clones hold about 1.9% of the sample. Sequenced input: peripheral blood. All receptors derive from a man between 18 and 29 years old who had recovered from COVID-19.

The chain combines TRBV3-1 (or the pseudogene TRBV3-2) with TRBJ2-1; the match to TRBD2 covers 11 bases. The CDR3 has 17 residues. Looked up from germline, CDR1 is LGHDT and CDR2 is YNNKEL (reference sequence). The J segment lost 2 bases and the V segment lost 4 bases, leaving 7 bases of the junction unmatched. CDR3 loop: CASSRGLAGVAYNEQFF. CDR3 nucleotides: TGTGCCAGCAGCCGCGGACTAGCGGGCGTAGCCTACAATGAGCAGTTCTTC.

The chain joins TRBV18 to TRBJ2-2; perhaps TRBD1 as D (5 bases). CDR3 length: 16 residues. Between the trimmed V and J ends, which lost 5 bases and 0 bases, there was a span of 13 bases. The V gene's germline CDR1 is KGHSH and CDR2 LQKENI. Here the CDR3 reads CASSLNGAPNTGELFF. CDR3 sequence (DNA): TGTGCCAGCTCATTGAATGGGGCTCCGAACACCGGGGAGCTGTTTTTT.

This clone was seen only a few times. The chain joins TRBV6-1 to TRBJ1-2, with 12 bases fitting TRBD1. Germline V gives CDR1 MNHNS, CDR2 SASEGT. This CDR3 has 16 amino acids. After removal of 6 bases from V and 6 bases from J, the junction contained 11 bases not matched to a gene. The CDR3 protein is CASREIGTGGANGYTF. CDR3 nucleotide sequence: TGTGCCAGCAGGGAAATCGGGACAGGGGGCGCGAATGGCTACACCTTC.

The chain joins TRBV9 to TRBJ1-5; a weak D match, TRBD1 (6 bases). Germline CDR1 and CDR2: SGDLS and YYNGEE. The CDR3 loop spans 14 amino acids. V gave up 3 bases and J gave up 7 bases, with 14 bases separating them. CDR3 in amino acids: CASSAGQGKQPQHF. CDR3 coding DNA: TGTGCCAGCAGCGCCGGCCAGGGGAAGCAGCCCCAGCATTTT.

The chain couples TRBV30 to TRBJ2-7, with TRBD2 identical over 10 bases. V dropped 1 base and J dropped 0; count of bases not matched to a gene: 6. Germline V gene data show CDR1 as GTSNPN and CDR2 as SVGIG (reference sequence). The CDR3 totals 16 residues. The CDR3 coding sequence is TGTGCCTGGAGTGGCGAGCGGGAGGGGAGCTCCTACGAGCAGTACTTC. It codes for CAWSGEREGSSYEQYF.

The genes are TRBV7-8 and TRBJ1-6; a weak D match, TRBD1 (5 bases). Trimming shortened V by 5 bases and J by 5 bases, and 13 bases separated the two germline ends. This CDR3 has 15 amino acids. Germline CDR1 SGHVS, CDR2 FQNEAQ. In DNA, the CDR3 is TGTGCCAGCAGCGGGGGGATTGGGGATAATTCACCCCTCCACTTT. Amino acid sequence: CASSGGIGDNSPLHF.

This rearrangement joins TRBV6-5 to TRBJ1-2; no clear D gene. The V gene lost 3 bases and the J gene lost 7 bases, with 15 bases spanning the gap. CDR3 length: 14 residues. Germline V gene sequence: CDR1 MNHEY, CDR2 SVGAGI. Written as DNA, the CDR3 is TGTGCCAGCAGTTATGACGCGGTTACTGGTGGCTACACCTTC. This codes for CASSYDAVTGGYTF.

V usage is TRBV3-1 (or the pseudogene TRBV3-2) and J usage is TRBJ2-5; TRBD2 agrees at 7 bases. This CDR3 spans 15 amino acids. Germline values: CDR1 LGHDT, CDR2 YNNKEL (reference sequence). V was pared by 3 bases and J by 4 bases, with 8 bases of the junction left unmatched. This chain's CDR3 is CASSHPSSGRETQYF. CDR3 DNA sequence: TGTGCCAGCAGCCATCCCAGTAGCGGGCGAGAGACCCAGTACTTC.

The chain links TRBV3-1 (or the pseudogene TRBV3-2) to TRBJ1-1; D gene unclear. Germline CDR1 LGHDT, CDR2 YNNKEL (reference sequence). The CDR3 runs 13 residues. V gave up 4 bases and J gave up 1 base, with 7 bases separating them. The CDR3, as DNA: TGTGCCAGCAGCCGGGCGGGGAACACTGAAGCTTTCTTT. It is translated as CASSRAGNTEAFF.

The rearrangement uses TRBV6-5 and TRBJ1-1; TRBD1 is a possible D gene (5 bases). V was cut by 6 bases and J by 1 base, with 15 bases left in between. This CDR3 has 15 residues. The germline gives CDR1 MNHEY, CDR2 SVGAGI. The CDR3 region is CASRDRTTQNTEAFF. CDR3 bases: TGTGCCAGCAGGGATCGGACAACCCAGAACACTGAAGCTTTCTTT.

This clone was recorded once. The chain combines TRBV11-2 with TRBJ2-7; TRBD2 might be the D (5 bases). The ends were cut back, 2 bases at V and 3 bases at J, with 14 bases in the middle. Germline CDR1 SGHAT, CDR2 FQNNGV. The CDR3 loop spans 15 amino acids. The CDR3 region has the DNA TGTGCCAGCAGCTTATTGTCCGGGAAGAGCTACGAGCAGTACTTC. Encoded protein: CASSLLSGKSYEQYF.

A single count supports this clone. The rearrangement links TRBV19 to TRBJ2-1; TRBD1 agrees at 7 bases. In germline, CDR1 is LNHDA, CDR2 SQIVND (reference sequence). V was pared by 10 bases and J by 6 bases, with 12 bases of the junction left unmatched. This CDR3 spans 14 amino acids. This chain's CDR3 is CATAPSQGPNEQFF. The CDR3 nucleotides are TGTGCCACGGCCCCCTCACAGGGGCCCAATGAGCAGTTCTTC.

V usage is TRBV5-3 and J usage is TRBJ1-2, with D unclear. TRBV5-3 is filed as an ORF, its function uncertain. The length of the CDR3 is 16 residues. V was trimmed by 4 bases and J by 8 bases, leaving 24 bases between them. The CDR3 DNA follows: TGTGCCAGAAGCACCCCTTACAAGCGTAACGAGGAAGGCTACACCTTC. Amino acids: CARSTPYKRNEEGYTF.

The J gene is TRBJ2-3, the V gene TRBV21-1; TRBD2 is the table's D call and was not checked against the DNA. TRBV21-1 is a listed pseudogene. The CDR3 is 18 residues long. The CDR3 here is CASSSLGTSGPSTDTQYF. The CDR3 DNA is TGTGCCAGCAGCAGCCTTGGGACTAGCGGGCCTAGCACAGATACGCAGTATTTT.

The chain joins TRBV15 to TRBJ2-1, with D maybe TRBD2 (5 bases). Trimming left V 0 bases short and J 9 bases short, with 12 bases between. The CDR3 consists of 14 residues. CDR1 is LNHNV, CDR2 YYDKDF, per germline (reference sequence). The chain's CDR3 is CATSRDLGGGEQFF. The CDR3, as DNA: TGTGCCACCAGCAGAGATCTCGGAGGAGGTGAGCAGTTCTTC.

The CDR3: CASSDPEDTQYF. The CDR3 DNA sequence: TGTGCCAGCAGTGATCCAGAAGATACGCAGTATTTT. The V call is TRBV6-6, the J call TRBJ2-3; D ambiguous. Per the germline V gene, CDR1 is MNHNY and CDR2 is SVGAGI (reference sequence). The ends were cut back, 5 bases at V and 5 bases at J, with 8 bases in the middle. This CDR3 is built from 12 residues.

V gene TRBV28 combines with J gene TRBJ1-4, with D perhaps matching TRBD1 (6 bases). This CDR3 is built from 16 residues. CDR1 MDHEN and CDR2 SYDVKM come from the germline V gene. V lost 5 bases and J lost 2, with 15 bases in between. The CDR3 loop is CASSGQGIGTNEKLFF. The CDR3 bases are TGTGCCAGCAGTGGTCAGGGGATTGGGACTAATGAAAAACTGTTTTTT.

This chain uses TRBV6-5 with TRBJ2-1; 7 bases line up with TRBD2. The CDR3 extends over 14 amino acids. Per the germline V gene, CDR1 is MNHEY and CDR2 is SVGAGI. V lost 5 bases to trimming and J lost 8 bases; unmatched junction nucleotides: 9. The CDR3 nucleotides read TGTGCCAGCAGTCGGACTGGGGGGGAGGATGAGCAGTTCTTC. It is translated as CASSRTGGEDEQFF.

The chain links TRBV7-6 to TRBJ2-3, with 7 bases lining up with TRBD1. Germline V gives CDR1 SGHVS, CDR2 FNYEAQ. The CDR3 covers 15 residues. The junction had 9 bases not matched to a gene; V was cut back by 5 bases and J by 4 bases. The CDR3 DNA reads as TGTGCCAGCAGCACCGCCTTAGGGGGCGCAGATACGCAGTATTTT. This gives the protein CASSTALGGADTQYF. Based on the CDR3 plus reference TRBV7-6 and TRBJ2-3, the full variable domain is GAGVSQSPRYKVTKRGQDVALRCDPISGHVSLYWYRQALGQGPEFLTYFNYEAQQDKSGLPNDRFSAERPEGSISTLTIQRTEQRDSAMYRCASSTALGGADTQYFGPGTRLTVL.

V and J are TRBV19 and TRBJ2-2; 9 bases are a match to TRBD1. Germline V gene data show CDR1 as LNHDA and CDR2 as SQIVND (reference sequence). The CDR3 length is 18 residues. Unmatched junction bases numbered 19, after V lost 5 bases and J lost 9 bases. The CDR3 sequence: CASSPLRRDRVIYRELFF. The CDR3 DNA follows: TGTGCCAGTAGTCCCCTGCGCCGGGACAGGGTAATCTATAGGGAGCTGTTTTTT.